In this sample, the clone carrying this TCR beta chain turned up a few times. No antigen is known for it. The junction departs from the called germline gene at one end, perhaps through a read error. This sample is drawn from a study of regulatory T cells in long-lasting Graves disease. CDR3-region Arm-PCR and iRepertoire HTBI primers produced the TCR beta libraries. TCRdb re-called the multiplex PCR reads with MiXCR, one entry per CDR3 protein. The sample has 350,000 to 450,000 distinct CDR3 sequences; 16% are singletons. Time point indicated: newly diagnosed GD, antithyroid drugs for less than 3 months. PBMC RNA served as the TCR library source. The V gene's germline CDR1 is MDHEN and CDR2 SYDVKM. The CDR3 totals 16 residues. Notes on the study in general: Patients with persistent Graves' had lower TCR diversity than newly diagnosed patients. Those with persistent disease had in common more public clonotypes (around 2,700) than new patients (roughly 930).

The data also belong to a second study, concerning T cells in Graves' hyperthyroidism and ophthalmopathy. That source adds: Stable hyperthyroidism and ophthalmopathy were separated using 13 V-J signatures.

The J gene is TRBJ2-1, the V gene TRBV28; either TRBD1 or TRBD2 may supply D (5 bases each). The sequence was obtained from a man between 40 and 49 years old with Graves disease. The starting material was peripheral blood mononuclear cells (PBMCs), obtained at new diagnosis, from a patient treated with antithyroid drugs. CDR3 coding DNA: TGTGCCAGCAGTTTGATGAGGGGAATTACCTACAATGAGCGGTTCTTC. As protein: CASSLMRGITYNERFF.